This TCR beta chain derives from a study of vaccination and CD4 T cells after COVID-19. The study, taken as a whole, reports: Median counts of SARS-CoV-2-reactive clonotypes increased from roughly 21 to 40; this difference was not significant. Spike mono-reactivity marked 304 of 307 vaccine-specific clones in convalescent patients.

A word on this clonotype: The antigen is unknown.

The Oncomine TCR Beta short-read assay was what sequenced the DNA obtained from cultured CD4+ T cells. TCRdb called the PCR reads again in MiXCR, with one record for every CDR3 protein. The sample comprises some 5,100 distinct CDR3 sequences, 41% of which are singletons, and over 25% rests with the top ten. Specified treatment: approximately 9-day PBMC culture with coronavirus spike peptide pools or control peptides (ViraFEST assay). Prior to the COVID-19 pandemic (2011-2018), the unexposed donor's CD4+ T cells were collected. Expansion of antigen-specific T cells with peptide pools by ViraFEST preceded sequencing of TCRs. This CDR3 has 15 residues. CDR1 and CDR2 from the germline V gene are SNHLY and FYNNEI. V was pared by 8 bases and J by 3 bases, with 9 bases of the junction left unmatched.

The sequencing sample was made of CD4+ T cells from blood, cultured in vitro. This chain joins TRBV2 and TRBJ1-5; the match to TRBD1 covers 8 bases. The receptor comes from a human donor in good health. The CDR3: CASAMGDRPNQPQHF. For the CDR3, the DNA is TGTGCCAGCGCCATGGGGGACAGGCCCAATCAGCCCCAGCATTTT.